These T cell receptor beta chains were read from a single sample in a study of blood T cells in healthy people across ages. TCRdb processed the 5' RACE reads anew with MiXCR; each CDR3 protein has one entry. Among hundreds of thousands of distinct CDR3 sequences listed, roughly 25% were seen once. This sample also appeared in a second study, on T cells of mothers and their children.

Source material: blood. The receptors derive from a boy aged 5-17 years in good health. Each CDR3 is given with its conserved first and last residue.

v_gene	j_gene	CDR3aa
TRBV6-6	TRBJ1-2	CASSRTGLSGDYTF
TRBV29-1	TRBJ2-7	CSVEDRSAGGRYEQYF
TRBV19	TRBJ2-7	CASSMSFSTYEQYF
TRBV2	TRBJ2-2	CASSEVRNTGELFF
TRBV28	TRBJ1-1	CASRLQGATEAFF
TRBV12-3/TRBV12-4	TRBJ2-5	CASSSTGLVKETQYF
TRBV29-1	TRBJ1-1	CSVVQGSEAFF
TRBV12-3/TRBV12-4	TRBJ1-2	CASRPGTDYGYTF
TRBV4-1	TRBJ2-1	CASSQVLSSYNEQFF
TRBV7-2	TRBJ1-2	CASSQDPSANYGYTF
TRBV12-3/TRBV12-4	TRBJ2-1	CASSLLWTSGDNEQFF
TRBV3-1	TRBJ2-1	CASSQDQLPNEQFF
TRBV6-2/TRBV6-3	TRBJ1-1	CASRPPTLDTEAFF
TRBV20-1	TRBJ1-2	CSARDPYDRLNNYGYTF
TRBV7-9	TRBJ2-7	CASSLGPTGFGTNYEQYF
TRBV14	TRBJ2-7	CASSQDGYGLTYEQYF
TRBV28	TRBJ2-1	CASREGLAGKEQFF
TRBV12-3/TRBV12-4	TRBJ1-1	CASSLIADFSAQGTEAFF